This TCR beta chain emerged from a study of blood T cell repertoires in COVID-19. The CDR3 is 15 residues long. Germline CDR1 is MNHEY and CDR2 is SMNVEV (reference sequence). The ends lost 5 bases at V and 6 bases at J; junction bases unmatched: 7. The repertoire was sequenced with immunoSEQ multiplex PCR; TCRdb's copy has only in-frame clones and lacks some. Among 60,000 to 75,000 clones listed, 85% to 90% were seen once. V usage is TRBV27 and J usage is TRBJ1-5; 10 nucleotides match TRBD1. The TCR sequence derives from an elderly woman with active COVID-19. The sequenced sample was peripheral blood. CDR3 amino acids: CASSPLTGGGQPQHF. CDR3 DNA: TGTGCCAGCAGTCCGCTGACAGGGGGCGGTCAGCCCCAGCATTTT.